A selection of T cell receptor beta chains follows, all from one sample in a study of cytomegalovirus exposure and HLA in healthy donors. Method: immunoSEQ multiplex PCR; TCRdb's copy keeps in-frame clones and lacks some. The sample data list about 72,000 clones. Sequenced: PBMCs. The receptors originated from a woman in her thirties or forties in good health and CMV-seropositive. Each CDR3 is given with its conserved first and last residue. The D gene is left open where the match is weak.

cdr3_length j_call v_call d_call cdr3_nt cdr3_aa
14 TRBJ2-7 TRBV9 - TGTGCCAGCAGCGTAGGGACACCGGACTACGAGCAGTACTTC CASSVGTPDYEQYF
11 TRBJ1-5 TRBV20-1 - TGCAGTGTTTTAGAGGGAAAGGCCCAGCATTTT CSVLEGKAQHF
14 TRBJ2-7 TRBV28 - TGTGCCAGCAGTTTAACGGGACTCGCCTACGAGCAGTACTTC CASSLTGLAYEQYF
15 TRBJ2-7 TRBV11-2 - TGTGCCAGCAGCTTTTCCCGGGACACTTACTACGAGCAGTACTTC CASSFSRDTYYEQYF
14 TRBJ1-2 TRBV19 - TGTGCCAGTAGTATTTTCGGGACTAACTATGGCTACACCTTC CASSIFGTNYGYTF
13 TRBJ2-3 TRBV4-1 TRBD2 TGCGCCAGCAGGCGGGAGGGGACAGATACGCAGTATTTT CASRREGTDTQYF
15 TRBJ1-1 TRBV28 - TGTGCCAGCAGTTTAGGATTCGGGGTGAACACTGAAGCTTTCTTT CASSLGFGVNTEAFF
17 TRBJ2-5 TRBV7-2 TRBD2 TGTGCCAGCAGCACCCCACTTCAGCGGGAGGACCAAGAGACCCAGTACTTC CASSTPLQREDQETQYF
15 TRBJ2-1 TRBV7-9 TRBD2 TGTGCCAGCAGCTTAGTAGCGGGAAAATACAATGAGCAGTTCTTC CASSLVAGKYNEQFF
17 TRBJ2-6 TRBV19 - TGTGCCAGTAGGCTTGGCACTACCTACTCTGGGGCCAACGTCCTGACTTTC CASRLGTTYSGANVLTF
18 TRBJ2-3 TRBV11-1 TRBD1 TGTGCCAGCAGCTTCGGTACGGACAGGGCCTCCTACACAGATACGCAGTATTTT CASSFGTDRASYTDTQYF
15 TRBJ2-7 TRBV5-1 - TGCGCCAGCAGCTTTAGCGGTAGGGCAACTGGCGAGCAGTACTTC CASSFSGRATGEQYF
15 TRBJ2-7 TRBV7-6 TRBD2 TGTGCCAGCAGCATAACCGGGACTAGCGGGGCCGAGCAGTACTTC CASSITGTSGAEQYF
15 TRBJ2-2 TRBV27 TRBD1 TGTGCCAGCTACAAATGGACAGGGGGGACCGGGGAGCTGTTTTTT CASYKWTGGTGELFF
16 TRBJ2-7 TRBV28 TRBD2 TGTGCCAGCAGTCGACATAGCGGGAGTCAGTTTTACGAGCAGTACTTC CASSRHSGSQFYEQYF
14 TRBJ2-7 TRBV10-3 - TGTGCCATCAGTGACTCCGACAGAACCTACGAGCAGTACTTC CAISDSDRTYEQYF
13 TRBJ2-2 TRBV11-2 - TGTGCCAGCAGTTGGCAGGGCGCCGGGGAGCTGTTTTTT CASSWQGAGELFF
17 TRBJ2-7 TRBV7-9 - TGTGCCAGCAGCTTAGCATTCCTCCGGACAGAACCCTACGAGCAGTACTTC CASSLAFLRTEPYEQYF
15 TRBJ2-3 TRBV2 TRBD2 TGTGCCAGCCTTACTAGCGGGGGGACCCCAGATACGCAGTATTTT CASLTSGGTPDTQYF
14 TRBJ2-7 TRBV28 - TGTGCCAGCAGTTTATCAGGGATTACCTACGAGCAGTACTTC CASSLSGITYEQYF
10 TRBJ1-1 TRBV5-8 - TGTGCCAGCAGCCTTGTATTGGCTTTCTTT CASSLVLAFF
15 TRBJ1-1 TRBV6-6 - TGTGCCAGCAGCCACGGGAGAGGCACCCACACTGAAGCTTTCTTT CASSHGRGTHTEAFF
12 TRBJ1-6 TRBV28 - TGTGCCAGCAACTTGAATAATTCACCCCTCCACTTT CASNLNNSPLHF
13 TRBJ1-1 TRBV7-9 - TGTGCCAGCAGCTCAGGGCCCCCGCAGGAAGCTTTCTTT CASSSGPPQEAFF
14 TRBJ1-1 TRBV6-1 - TGTGCCAGCAGTGTAGGACGGGAGAACACTGAAGCTTTCTTT CASSVGRENTEAFF
14 TRBJ1-1 TRBV6-4 - TGTGCCAGCAGCCCCTCACAGGGGAACACTGAAGCTTTCTTT CASSPSQGNTEAFF
14 TRBJ2-5 TRBV11-1 - TGTGCCAGCAGCTTTGGACAGAGTCAAGAGACCCAGTACTTC CASSFGQSQETQYF
13 TRBJ1-2 TRBV19 TRBD1 TGTGCCGGGGGAGACAGGGGCTCCTCTGGCTACACCTTC CAGGDRGSSGYTF
16 TRBJ2-7 TRBV28 TRBD1 TGTGCCAGCACCCAGGTAGTGGGACAGGGGGTAAGGGAGCAGTACTTC CASTQVVGQGVREQYF
13 TRBJ1-2 TRBV5-4 - TGTGCCAGCAGCTTGGAACAGAACTATGGCTACACCTTC CASSLEQNYGYTF
16 TRBJ2-3 TRBV5-4 TRBD2 TGTGCCAGCAGCAGAGAAGCGGGAGATTTCACAGATACGCAGTATTTT CASSREAGDFTDTQYF
15 TRBJ2-2 TRBV6-1 - TGTGCCAGCAGCAGTCAGGGATGGGACACCGGGGAGCTGTTTTTT CASSSQGWDTGELFF
15 TRBJ2-5 TRBV28 - TGTGCCAGCAGGCCCCTAGGTGCACCTCAAGAGACCCAGTACTTC CASRPLGAPQETQYF
12 TRBJ1-2 TRBV5-4 - TGTGCCATCTCAAGTCCCACAAATGGCTACACCTTC CAISSPTNGYTF
16 TRBJ1-6 TRBV18 - TGTGCCAGCTCAAGGACAGAAGTCTCCTATAATTCACCCCTCCACTTT CASSRTEVSYNSPLHF
14 TRBJ1-1 TRBV13 - TGTGCCAGCAGTTCGATCGACAGGAACACTGAAGCTTTCTTT CASSSIDRNTEAFF
12 TRBJ2-7 TRBV6-5 - TGTGCCAGTGGGCGGGGATCCTACGAGCAGTACTTC CASGRGSYEQYF
15 TRBJ2-7 TRBV5-1 - TGCGCCAGCAGCTTGGCCACAGGTCCTTCCTACGAGCAGTACTTC CASSLATGPSYEQYF
14 TRBJ1-2 TRBV15 - TGTGCCACCAGCAAGATGGGCAAATTTGGTGGCTACACCTTC CATSKMGKFGGYTF
16 TRBJ2-3 TRBV9 TRBD1 TGTGCCAGCAGCGTAGGGACAGGGAGCCGCACAGATACGCAGTATTTT CASSVGTGSRTDTQYF
16 TRBJ2-7 TRBV4-1 TRBD1 TGCGCCAGCAGCCCCCTACGGACAGGGAAACCCTACGAGCAGTACTTC CASSPLRTGKPYEQYF
15 TRBJ1-1 TRBV4-1 TRBD1 TGCGCCAGCAGCCAGGCCGGACAGGGGAACACTGAAGCTTTCTTT CASSQAGQGNTEAFF
15 TRBJ2-5 TRBV7-2 TRBD2 TGTGCCAGCAGCTCCCGTGCGGGAGGTGTAGAGACCCAGTACTTC CASSSRAGGVETQYF
11 TRBJ2-5 TRBV7-9 TRBD2 TGTGCCAGCAGCTTACTGCGGGAGTTGTACTTC CASSLLRELYF
17 TRBJ2-1 TRBV7-3 TRBD1 TGTGCCAGCAGCCCGATCGGGTGGACAGGGAAGTACAATGAGCAGTTCTTC CASSPIGWTGKYNEQFF
18 TRBJ2-2 TRBV7-8 TRBD2 TGTGCCAGCAGCTTGGGACTAGCGGGATACGGTGTGGCCGGGGAGCTGTTTTTT CASSLGLAGYGVAGELFF
13 TRBJ1-1 TRBV2 - TGTGCCAGCAACAGGGAAGAGAACACTGAAGCTTTCTTT CASNREENTEAFF
14 TRBJ1-4 TRBV2 - TGTGCCAGCAGTGAGGTGGCAGGCAATGAAAAACTGTTTTTT CASSEVAGNEKLFF
18 TRBJ2-1 TRBV5-1 TRBD2 TGCGCCAGCAGCACCGGACTAGCGGGAGGTCCCTCCTACAATGAGCAGTTCTTC CASSTGLAGGPSYNEQFF
11 TRBJ1-2 TRBV29-1 - TGCAGCGTTGTGTCCGGGGAGGTCTACACCTTC CSVVSGEVYTF
15 TRBJ1-1 TRBV11-2 TRBD1 TGTGCCAGCAGCTTACTGACAGGGTCGAACACTGAAGCTTTCTTT CASSLLTGSNTEAFF